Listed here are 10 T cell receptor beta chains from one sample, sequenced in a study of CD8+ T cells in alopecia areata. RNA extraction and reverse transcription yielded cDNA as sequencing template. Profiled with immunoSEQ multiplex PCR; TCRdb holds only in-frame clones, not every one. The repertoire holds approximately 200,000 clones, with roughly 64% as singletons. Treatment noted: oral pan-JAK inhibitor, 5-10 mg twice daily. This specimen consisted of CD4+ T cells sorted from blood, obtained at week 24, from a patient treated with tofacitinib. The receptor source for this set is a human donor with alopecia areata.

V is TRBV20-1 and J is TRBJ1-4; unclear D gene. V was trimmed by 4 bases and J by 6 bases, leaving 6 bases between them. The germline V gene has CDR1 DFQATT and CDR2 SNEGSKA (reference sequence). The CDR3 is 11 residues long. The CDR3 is CSAKDDEKLFF. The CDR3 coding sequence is TGCAGTGCTAAGGACGATGAAAAACTGTTTTTT.

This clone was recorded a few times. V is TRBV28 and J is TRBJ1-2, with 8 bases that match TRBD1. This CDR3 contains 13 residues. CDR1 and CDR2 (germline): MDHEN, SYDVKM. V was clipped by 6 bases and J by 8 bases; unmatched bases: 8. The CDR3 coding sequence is TGTGCCAGCAGCTTTCAGGGGGCGGGAGGCTACACCTTC. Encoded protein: CASSFQGAGGYTF.

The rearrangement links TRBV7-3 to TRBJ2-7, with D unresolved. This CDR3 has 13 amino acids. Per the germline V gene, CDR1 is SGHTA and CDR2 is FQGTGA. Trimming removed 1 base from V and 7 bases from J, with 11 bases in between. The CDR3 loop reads CASSLSQSTEQYF. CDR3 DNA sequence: TGTGCCAGCAGCTTAAGTCAATCGACAGAGCAGTACTTC.

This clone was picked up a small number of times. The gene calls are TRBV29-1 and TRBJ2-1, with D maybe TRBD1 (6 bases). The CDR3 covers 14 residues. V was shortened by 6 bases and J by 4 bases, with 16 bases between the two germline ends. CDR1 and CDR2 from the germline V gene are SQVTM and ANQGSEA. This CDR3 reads CSVERGSRYNEQFF. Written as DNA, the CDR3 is TGCAGCGTGGAAAGGGGGAGTAGGTACAATGAGCAGTTCTTC.

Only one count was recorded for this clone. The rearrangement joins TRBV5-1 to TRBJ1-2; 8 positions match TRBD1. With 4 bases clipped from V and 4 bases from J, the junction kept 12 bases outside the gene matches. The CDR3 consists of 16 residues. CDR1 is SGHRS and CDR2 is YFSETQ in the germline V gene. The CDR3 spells CASSAGGTGRGYGYTF. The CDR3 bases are TGCGCCAGCAGCGCTGGAGGGACAGGACGCGGCTATGGCTACACCTTC.

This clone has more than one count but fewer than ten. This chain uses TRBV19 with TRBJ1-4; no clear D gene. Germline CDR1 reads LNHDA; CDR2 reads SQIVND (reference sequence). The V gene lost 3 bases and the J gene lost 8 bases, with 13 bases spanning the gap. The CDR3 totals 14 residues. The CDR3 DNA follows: TGTGCCAGTAGTATTAGTAGCCGAAGAGAAAAACTGTTTTTT. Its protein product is CASSISSRREKLFF.

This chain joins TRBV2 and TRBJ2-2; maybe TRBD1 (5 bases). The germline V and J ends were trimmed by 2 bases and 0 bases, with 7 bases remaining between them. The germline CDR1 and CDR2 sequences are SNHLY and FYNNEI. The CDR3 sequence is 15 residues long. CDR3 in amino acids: CASSEQGANTGELFF. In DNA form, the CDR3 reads TGTGCCAGCAGTGAACAAGGGGCGAACACCGGGGAGCTGTTTTTT.

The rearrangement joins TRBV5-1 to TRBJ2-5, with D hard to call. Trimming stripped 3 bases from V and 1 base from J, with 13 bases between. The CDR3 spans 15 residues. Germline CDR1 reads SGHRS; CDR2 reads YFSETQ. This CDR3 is CASSWIPDGQETQYF. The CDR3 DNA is TGCGCCAGCAGCTGGATCCCGGACGGCCAAGAGACCCAGTACTTC.

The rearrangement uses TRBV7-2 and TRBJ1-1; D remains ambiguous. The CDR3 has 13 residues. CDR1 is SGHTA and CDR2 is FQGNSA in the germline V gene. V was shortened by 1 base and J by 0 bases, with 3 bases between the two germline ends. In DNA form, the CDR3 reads TGTGCCAGCAGCTTAGTTGTGAACACTGAAGCTTTCTTT. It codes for CASSLVVNTEAFF.

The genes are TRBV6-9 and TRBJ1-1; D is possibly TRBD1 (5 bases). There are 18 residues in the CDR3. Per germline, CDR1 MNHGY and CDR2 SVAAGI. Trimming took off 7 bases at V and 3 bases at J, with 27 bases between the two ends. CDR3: CASTGFEQGLGLDTEAFF. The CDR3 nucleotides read TGTGCCAGCACAGGGTTTGAGCAGGGACTGGGGTTGGACACTGAAGCTTTCTTT.